This entry describes one T cell receptor (beta chain). Its target is not known. The data are from a study of shared clonotypes between healthy human individuals. General study results and limits: Rarefaction showed sorted-subset sequencing was incomplete despite large depth. Sharing across a few donors was seen in about 5% of naive CD4 clonotypes. On the whole, naive subsets had larger estimated richness than memory subsets had. The represented genetic and exposure-history diversity was limited by the small number of donors.

Profiling relied on immunoSEQ multiplex PCR, and the TCRdb table lists in-frame clones only, not all of them. There are over a million clones in the sample; about 96% occur only once, and roughly 1.1% lies in the top ten. The V gene's germline CDR1 is SGHVS and CDR2 FQNEAQ. V gave up 4 bases and J gave up 7 bases, with 19 bases separating them. The CDR3 covers 15 residues. This TCR was recovered from a man aged 25-45 years in good health. The material sequenced was naive CD4+ T cells sorted from blood. Indicated subset: CD45RA+ positively selected. The V call is TRBV7-8, the J call TRBJ2-5; D possibly matches TRBD1 or TRBD2 (5 bases each). The DNA of the CDR3 is TGTGCCAGCAGCTCACCCAGGGTCCCGGGGAGGACCCAGTACTTC. Translated: CASSSPRVPGRTQYF. The full variable domain, its missing parts supplied by reference TRBV7-8 and TRBJ2-5, is GAGVSQSPRYKVAKRGQDVALRCDPISGHVSLFWYQQALGQGPEFLTYFQNEAQLDKSGLPSDRFFAERPEGSVSTLKIQRTQQEDSAVYLCASSSPRVPGRTQYFGPGTRLLVL.